This T cell receptor beta chain was recorded in a study of human T cells and chemical hapten exposure. Study context: Weekly scalp doses of diphenylcyclopropenone were given to patients during the roughly 24-week study. Study-level points and caveats: It was expanded TCRs that formed significantly more large CDR3 similarity clusters than controls did.

The V gene's germline CDR1 is SGHAT and CDR2 FQNNGV. The CDR3 is 15 residues long. V shed 2 bases and J shed 10 bases, with 17 bases lying between them. TCRdb re-called the RACE reads through MiXCR, storing one row per CDR3 protein. This sample carries about 180,000 distinct CDR3 sequences, roughly 30% of them seen once, and the ten largest clones take about 2.8%. Time point denoted: pre-sensitization, week 0. Treatment indicated: therapeutic diphenylcyclopropenone sensitization with weekly scalp DPC. This clonotype was counted ten times or more. The antigen is not known. The chain carries TRBV11-2 and TRBJ1-4; no clear D gene. The receptor was isolated from a woman in her thirties with alopecia areata. Some clones in this sample may be carry-over from other donors' samples. The sequences come from whole blood, collected in connection with sensitization to the hapten diphenylcyclopropenone (DPC). The DNA for the CDR3 is TGTGCCAGCAGCTTAAGGTCGTCGGCTTCTGGAAAACTGTTTTTT. Residues: CASSLRSSASGKLFF.